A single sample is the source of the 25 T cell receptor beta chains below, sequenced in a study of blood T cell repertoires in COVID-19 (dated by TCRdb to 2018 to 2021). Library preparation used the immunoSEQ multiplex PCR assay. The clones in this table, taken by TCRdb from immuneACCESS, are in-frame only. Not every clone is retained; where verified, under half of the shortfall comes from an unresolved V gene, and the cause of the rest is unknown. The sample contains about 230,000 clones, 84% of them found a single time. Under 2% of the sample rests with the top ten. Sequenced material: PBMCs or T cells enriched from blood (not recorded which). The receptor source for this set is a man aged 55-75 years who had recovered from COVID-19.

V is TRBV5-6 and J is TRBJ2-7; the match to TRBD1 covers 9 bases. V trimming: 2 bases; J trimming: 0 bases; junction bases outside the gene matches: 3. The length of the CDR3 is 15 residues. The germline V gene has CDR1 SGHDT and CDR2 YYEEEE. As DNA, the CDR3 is TGTGCCAGCAGCTTTGGGACAGGGAGCTCCTACGAGCAGTACTTC. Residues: CASSFGTGSSYEQYF.

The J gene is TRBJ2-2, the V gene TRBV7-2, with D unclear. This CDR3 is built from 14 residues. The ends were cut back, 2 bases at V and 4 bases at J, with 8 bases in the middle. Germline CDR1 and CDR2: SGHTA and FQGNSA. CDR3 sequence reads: CASSLLPSTGELFF. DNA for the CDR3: TGTGCCAGCAGCTTATTACCGAGCACCGGGGAGCTGTTTTTT.

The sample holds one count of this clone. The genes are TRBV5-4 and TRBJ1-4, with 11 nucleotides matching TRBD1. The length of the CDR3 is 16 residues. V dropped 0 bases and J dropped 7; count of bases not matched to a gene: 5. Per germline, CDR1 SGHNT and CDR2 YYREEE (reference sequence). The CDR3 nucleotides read TGTGCCAGCAGCTTGGCGGCCGGGACAGGGGGTGAAAAACTGTTTTTT. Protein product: CASSLAAGTGGEKLFF.

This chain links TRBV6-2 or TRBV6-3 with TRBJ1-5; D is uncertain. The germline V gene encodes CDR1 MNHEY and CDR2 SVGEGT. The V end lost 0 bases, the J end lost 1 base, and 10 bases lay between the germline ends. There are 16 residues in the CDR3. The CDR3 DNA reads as TGTGCCAGCAGTTACTCGGCTCAGAGGAGCAATCAGCCCCAGCATTTT. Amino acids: CASSYSAQRSNQPQHF.

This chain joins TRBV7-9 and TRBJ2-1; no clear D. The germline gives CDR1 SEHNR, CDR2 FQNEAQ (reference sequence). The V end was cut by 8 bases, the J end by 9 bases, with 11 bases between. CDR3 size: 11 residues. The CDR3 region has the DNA TGTGCCAGCGGAACAGCCTTTGAGCAGTTCTTC. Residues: CASGTAFEQFF.

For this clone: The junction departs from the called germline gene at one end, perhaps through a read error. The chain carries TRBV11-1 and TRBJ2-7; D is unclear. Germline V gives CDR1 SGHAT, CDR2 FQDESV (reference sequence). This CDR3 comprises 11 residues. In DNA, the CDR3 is TGTGCCAGCAGCTTACTGGGCGAGCAATACTTC. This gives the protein CASSLLGEQYF.

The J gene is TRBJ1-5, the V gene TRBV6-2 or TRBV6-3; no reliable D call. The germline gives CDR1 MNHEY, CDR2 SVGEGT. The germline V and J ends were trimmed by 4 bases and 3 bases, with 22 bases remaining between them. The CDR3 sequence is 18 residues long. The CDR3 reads CASSSLLDGGSPNQPQHF. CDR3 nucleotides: TGTGCCAGCAGTTCGTTGCTGGATGGAGGATCCCCCAATCAGCCCCAGCATTTT.

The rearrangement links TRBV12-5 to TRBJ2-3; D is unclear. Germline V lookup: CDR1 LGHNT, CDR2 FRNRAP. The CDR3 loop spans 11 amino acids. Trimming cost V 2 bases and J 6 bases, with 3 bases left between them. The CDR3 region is CASGLSDTQYF. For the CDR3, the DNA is TGTGCTAGTGGTTTGTCGGATACGCAGTATTTT.

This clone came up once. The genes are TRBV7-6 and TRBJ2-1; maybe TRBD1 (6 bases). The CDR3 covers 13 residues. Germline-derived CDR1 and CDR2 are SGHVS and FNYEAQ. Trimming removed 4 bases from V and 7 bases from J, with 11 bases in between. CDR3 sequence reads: CASSSNRVNEQFF. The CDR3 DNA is TGTGCCAGCAGCTCTAACAGGGTTAATGAGCAGTTCTTC.

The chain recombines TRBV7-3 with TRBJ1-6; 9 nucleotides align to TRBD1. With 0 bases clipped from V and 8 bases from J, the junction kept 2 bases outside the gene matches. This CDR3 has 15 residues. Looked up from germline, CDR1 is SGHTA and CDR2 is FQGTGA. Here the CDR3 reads CASSLTGQGYSPLHF. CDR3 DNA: TGTGCCAGCAGCTTAACGGGACAGGGCTATTCACCCCTCCACTTT.

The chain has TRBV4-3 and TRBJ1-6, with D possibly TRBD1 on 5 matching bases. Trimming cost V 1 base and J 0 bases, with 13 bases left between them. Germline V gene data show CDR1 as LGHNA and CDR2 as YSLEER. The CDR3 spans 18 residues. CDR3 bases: TGCGCCAGCAGCCAAGTGGTTTTGGGGGGCTCCTATAATTCACCCCTCCACTTT. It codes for CASSQVVLGGSYNSPLHF.

For the CDR3, the DNA is TGTGCCAGCAGGACAGGGTATGGCTACACCTTC. Encoded protein: CASRTGYGYTF. The chain uses TRBV2 and TRBJ1-2; 7 bases fit TRBD1. Germline lookup yields CDR1 SNHLY and CDR2 FYNNEI. The CDR3 is made up of 11 amino acids. Trimming took 6 bases from V and 5 from J; bases not matched to a gene: 0.

CDR3 residues: CATTYSKNTEAFF. The CDR3 DNA follows: TGTGCCACTACATACAGTAAGAACACTGAAGCTTTCTTT. V and J are TRBV19 and TRBJ1-1, with D unclear. Germline V gives CDR1 LNHDA, CDR2 SQIVND (reference sequence). This CDR3 is 13 amino acids long. V lost 10 bases and J 1 base, leaving 13 bases between the germline ends.

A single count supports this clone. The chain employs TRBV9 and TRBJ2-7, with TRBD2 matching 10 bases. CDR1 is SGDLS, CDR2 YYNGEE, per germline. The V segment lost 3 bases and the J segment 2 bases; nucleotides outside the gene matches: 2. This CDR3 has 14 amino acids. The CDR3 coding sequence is TGTGCCAGCAGCGCGAGCGGGGGGGCCTACGAGCAGTACTTC. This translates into CASSASGGAYEQYF.

DNA of the CDR3: TGTGCTAGTGGTTTGGAGTACGGGACAGGGGCTGTGGAGCTGTTTTTT. Encoded protein: CASGLEYGTGAVELFF. The J gene is TRBJ2-2, the V gene TRBV12-5; TRBD1 aligns across 10 bases. The CDR3 consists of 16 residues. The germline CDR1 and CDR2 sequences are LGHNT and FRNRAP. J was trimmed by 10 bases and V by 1 base; bases with no gene match: 9.

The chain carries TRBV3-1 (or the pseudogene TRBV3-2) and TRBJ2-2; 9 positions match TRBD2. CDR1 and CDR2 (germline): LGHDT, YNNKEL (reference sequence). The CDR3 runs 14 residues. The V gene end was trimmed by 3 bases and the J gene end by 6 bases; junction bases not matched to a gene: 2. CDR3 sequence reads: CASSQGLAAGELFF. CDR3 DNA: TGTGCCAGCAGCCAGGGACTAGCCGCCGGGGAGCTGTTTTTT.

The CDR3, as DNA: TGTGCCAGCAGCTTTGGGCAGGGGACAACTAATGAAAAACTGTTTTTT. Translation: CASSFGQGTTNEKLFF. This rearrangement joins TRBV11-2 to TRBJ1-4, with D possibly TRBD1 on 6 matching bases. V was cut by 3 bases and J by 0 bases, with 11 bases left in between. This CDR3 region has 16 residues. Germline V gene sequence: CDR1 SGHAT, CDR2 FQNNGV. Full variable domain (missing parts from reference TRBV11-2 and TRBJ1-4): EAGVAQSPRYKIIEKRQSVAFWCNPISGHATLYWYQQILGQGPKLLIQFQNNGVVDDSQLPKDRFSAERLKGVDSTLKIQPAKLEDSAVYLCASSFGQGTTNEKLFFGSGTQLSVL.

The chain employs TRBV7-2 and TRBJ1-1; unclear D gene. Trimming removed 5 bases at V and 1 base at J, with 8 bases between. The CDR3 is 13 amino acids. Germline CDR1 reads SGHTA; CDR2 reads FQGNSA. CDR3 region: CASSNYRNTEAFF. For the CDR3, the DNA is TGTGCCAGCAGCAATTACAGGAACACTGAAGCTTTCTTT. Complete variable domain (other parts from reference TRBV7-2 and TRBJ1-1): GAGVSQSPSNKVTEKGKDVELRCDPISGHTALYWYRQSLGQGLEFLIYFQGNSAPDKSGLPSDRFSAERTGGSVSTLTIQRTQQEDSAVYLCASSNYRNTEAFFGQGTRLTVV.

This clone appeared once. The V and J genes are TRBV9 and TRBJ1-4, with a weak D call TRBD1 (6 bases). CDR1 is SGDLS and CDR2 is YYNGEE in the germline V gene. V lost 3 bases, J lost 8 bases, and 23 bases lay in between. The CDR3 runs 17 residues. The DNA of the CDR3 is TGTGCCAGCAGCGAGAGGGGTCAGGGGAATACGGGAGAAAAACTGTTTTTT. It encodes CASSERGQGNTGEKLFF.

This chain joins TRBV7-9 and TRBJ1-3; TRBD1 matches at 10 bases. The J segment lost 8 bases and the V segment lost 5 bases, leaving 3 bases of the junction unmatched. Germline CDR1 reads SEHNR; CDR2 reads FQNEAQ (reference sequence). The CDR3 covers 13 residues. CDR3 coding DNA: TGTGCCAGCAGCCGGGACAGGGGTGACACCATATATTTT. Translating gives CASSRDRGDTIYF.

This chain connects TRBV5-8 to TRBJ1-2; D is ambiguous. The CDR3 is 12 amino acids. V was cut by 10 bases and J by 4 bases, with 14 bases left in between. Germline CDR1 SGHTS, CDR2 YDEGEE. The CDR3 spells CAQARKTYGYTF. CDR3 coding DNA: TGTGCCCAGGCACGGAAAACCTATGGCTACACCTTC.

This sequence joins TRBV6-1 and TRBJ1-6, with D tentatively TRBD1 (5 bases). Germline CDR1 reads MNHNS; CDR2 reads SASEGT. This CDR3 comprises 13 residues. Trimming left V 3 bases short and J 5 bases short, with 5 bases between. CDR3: CASSDRDNSPLHF. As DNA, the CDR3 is TGTGCCAGCAGTGACAGGGATAATTCACCCCTCCACTTT.

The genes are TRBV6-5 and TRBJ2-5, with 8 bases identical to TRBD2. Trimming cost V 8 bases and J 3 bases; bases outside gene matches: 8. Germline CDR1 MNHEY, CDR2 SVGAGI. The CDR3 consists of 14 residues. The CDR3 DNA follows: TGTGCCAGCCGCGGGGGGCTATCAAAAGAGACCCAGTACTTC. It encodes CASRGGLSKETQYF.

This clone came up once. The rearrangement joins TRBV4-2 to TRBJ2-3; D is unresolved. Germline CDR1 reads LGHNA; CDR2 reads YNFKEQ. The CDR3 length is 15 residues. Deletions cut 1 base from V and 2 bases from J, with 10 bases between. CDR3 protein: CASSQVNLDTDTQYF. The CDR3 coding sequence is TGTGCCAGCAGCCAAGTAAATCTAGACACAGATACGCAGTATTTT.

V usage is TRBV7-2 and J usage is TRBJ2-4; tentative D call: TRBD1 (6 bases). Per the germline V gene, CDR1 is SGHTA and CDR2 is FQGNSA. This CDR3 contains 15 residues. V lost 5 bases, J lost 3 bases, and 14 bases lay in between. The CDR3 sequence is CASSPNRAGKNIQYF. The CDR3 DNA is TGTGCCAGCAGCCCGAACAGGGCGGGCAAAAACATTCAGTACTTC.